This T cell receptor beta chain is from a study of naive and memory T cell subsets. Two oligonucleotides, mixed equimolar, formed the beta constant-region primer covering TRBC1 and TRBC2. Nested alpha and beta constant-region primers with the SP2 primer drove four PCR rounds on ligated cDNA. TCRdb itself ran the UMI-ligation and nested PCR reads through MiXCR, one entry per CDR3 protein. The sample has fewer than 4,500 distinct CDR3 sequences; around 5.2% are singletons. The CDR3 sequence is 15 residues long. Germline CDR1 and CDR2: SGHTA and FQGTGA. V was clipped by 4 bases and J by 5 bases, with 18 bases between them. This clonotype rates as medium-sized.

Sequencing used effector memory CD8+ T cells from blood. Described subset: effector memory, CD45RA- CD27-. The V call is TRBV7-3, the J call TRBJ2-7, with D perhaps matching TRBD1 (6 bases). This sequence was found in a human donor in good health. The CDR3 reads CASSSTGPPSHEQYF. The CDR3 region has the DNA TGTGCCAGCAGCTCAACAGGGCCTCCTTCCCACGAGCAGTACTTC.